What follows are 30 T cell receptor beta chains derived from one specimen sequenced in a study of technical replicates of blood from four donors. TCRdb's copy holds only in-frame clones and misses some; the assay was immunoSEQ multiplex PCR. The table has some 70,000 clones, roughly nine tenths seen once. Sequenced: PBMCs. These receptors originate from a human donor in good health. Some clones in this sample may be carry-over from other donors' samples.

This clone was detected only once. CDR3 sequence (DNA): TGTGCCAGCAGCCGCGGACAGGTCAATAATTCACCCCTCCACTTT. It encodes CASSRGQVNNSPLHF. This chain uses TRBV4-2 with TRBJ1-6, with TRBD1 identical over 7 bases. There are 15 residues in the CDR3. Germline-derived CDR1 and CDR2 are LGHNA and YNFKEQ. V trimming: 4 bases; J trimming: 5 bases; junction bases outside the gene matches: 5.

The rearrangement joins TRBV25-1 to TRBJ2-2; TRBD2 matches at 8 bases. This CDR3 comprises 16 residues. Germline V gene lookup returns CDR1 MGHDK and CDR2 SYGVNS. Unmatched junction bases numbered 5, after V lost 2 bases and J lost 3 bases. In DNA form, the CDR3 reads TGTGCCAGCAGTGAAGGGGTAGCGGGGTACACCGGGGAGCTGTTTTTT. Protein product: CASSEGVAGYTGELFF.

The chain uses TRBV18 and TRBJ1-5; maybe TRBD1 (6 bases). The length of the CDR3 is 14 residues. With 2 bases removed from V and 6 bases from J, the gap between germline ends came to 11 bases. From germline, CDR1 is KGHSH and CDR2 LQKENI. CDR3 sequence reads: CASSPSQGGQPQHF. The CDR3 DNA reads as TGTGCCAGCTCACCATCACAGGGTGGTCAGCCCCAGCATTTT.

This clone showed up just once. The J gene is TRBJ2-1, the V gene TRBV5-1, with TRBD2 as a possible D gene (5 bases). The CDR3 totals 12 residues. Germline lookup yields CDR1 SGHRS and CDR2 YFSETQ. V was shortened by 7 bases and J by 7 bases, with 12 bases between the two germline ends. CDR3 region: CASYSGRNEQFF. CDR3 in DNA: TGCGCCAGCTATTCGGGGAGAAATGAGCAGTTCTTC. The whole variable domain, remainder taken from reference TRBV5-1 and TRBJ2-1, is KAGVTQTPRYLIKTRGQQVTLSCSPISGHRSVSWYQQTPGQGLQFLFEYFSETQRNKGNFPGRFSGRQFSNSRSEMNVSTLELGDSALYLCASYSGRNEQFFGPGTRLTVL.

In this sample, this clone turned up once. This chain links TRBV9 with TRBJ1-2; no reliable D call. The V end lost 0 bases, the J end lost 13 bases, and 16 bases lay between the germline ends. Germline CDR1 SGDLS, CDR2 YYNGEE. The CDR3 covers 13 residues. The CDR3 is CASSVESGKLVTF. CDR3 nucleotide sequence: TGTGCCAGCAGCGTAGAATCAGGAAAGTTAGTCACCTTC.

This chain uses TRBV9 with TRBJ2-1; weak D call: TRBD2 (5 bases). This CDR3 contains 13 residues. Looked up from germline, CDR1 is SGDLS and CDR2 is YYNGEE. Trimming removed 4 bases from V and 9 bases from J, with 14 bases in between. The CDR3 DNA reads as TGTGCCAGCAGCCCGGGGAACCTTGGTGAGCAGTTCTTC. Protein: CASSPGNLGEQFF.

The rearrangement links TRBV7-2 to TRBJ2-5; 10 bases are a match to TRBD1. Germline V lookup: CDR1 SGHTA, CDR2 FQGNSA. The J segment lost 5 bases and the V segment lost 5 bases, leaving 8 bases of the junction unmatched. This CDR3 comprises 15 residues. The CDR3 nucleotides read TGTGCCAGCAGCCTGAGACAGGGGGCGAGGGAGACCCAGTACTTC. Encoded protein: CASSLRQGARETQYF.

The chain is built from TRBV5-4 and TRBJ2-2; no clear D. Looked up from germline, CDR1 is SGHNT and CDR2 is YYREEE (reference sequence). Trimming left V 0 bases short and J 1 base short, with 7 bases between. CDR3 length equals 15 residues. As DNA, the CDR3 is TGTGCCAGCAGCTTGGGGCAGAAGAACACCGGGGAGCTGTTTTTT. Its translation is CASSLGQKNTGELFF.

The V call is TRBV27, the J call TRBJ1-2, with 7 bases fitting TRBD1. The CDR3 has 13 residues. Germline V gives CDR1 MNHEY, CDR2 SMNVEV (reference sequence). Trimming at V came to 4 bases and at J to 8 bases, leaving 7 bases not matched to a gene. The CDR3 sequence is CASSSQGTGGYTF. The CDR3, as DNA: TGTGCCAGCAGTTCACAGGGGACGGGGGGCTACACCTTC.

The chain combines TRBV7-8 with TRBJ2-7; 8 nucleotides match TRBD2. V lost 1 base and J lost 1; bases outside the gene matches: 6. Germline CDR1 reads SGHVS; CDR2 reads FQNEAQ. This CDR3 comprises 16 residues. The CDR3 is CASSLGGGGLSYEQYF. CDR3 nucleotide sequence: TGTGCCAGCAGCTTAGGCGGCGGGGGGCTGTCCTACGAGCAGTACTTC.

The rearrangement joins TRBV7-2 to TRBJ1-3; possibly TRBD1 for D (6 bases). Between the trimmed V and J ends, which lost 0 bases and 2 bases, there was a span of 14 bases. This CDR3 spans 17 amino acids. Germline lookup yields CDR1 SGHTA and CDR2 FQGNSA. The CDR3 loop reads CASSLAAGGSAGNTIYF. CDR3 bases: TGTGCCAGCAGCTTAGCGGCGGGGGGCTCAGCTGGAAACACCATATATTTT.

The chain recombines TRBV13 with TRBJ1-6, with TRBD1 identical over 10 bases. This CDR3 has 13 residues. Germline V CDR1 and CDR2: PRHDT, FYEKMQ (reference sequence). V lost 5 bases, J lost 11 bases, and 3 bases stayed unmatched. CDR3 coding DNA: TGTGCCAGCAGCGGGGACAGGGGCCCACCCCTCCACTTT. Translating gives CASSGDRGPPLHF. Full variable domain (missing parts from reference TRBV13 and TRBJ1-6): AAGVIQSPRHLIKEKRETATLKCYPIPRHDTVYWYQQGPGQDPQFLISFYEKMQSDKGSIPDRFSAQQFSDYHSELNMSSLELGDSALYFCASSGDRGPPLHFGNGTRLTVT.

The chain combines TRBV7-9 with TRBJ1-2; D is ambiguous. The CDR3 is 12 amino acids. Trimming shortened V by 2 bases and J by 3 bases, and 4 bases separated the two germline ends. Looked up from germline, CDR1 is SEHNR and CDR2 is FQNEAQ (reference sequence). The CDR3 DNA is TGTGCCAGCAGCTTATTCGACTATGGCTACACCTTC. This encodes CASSLFDYGYTF.

The V gene is TRBV18, the J gene TRBJ2-7, with 11 bases identical to TRBD1. This CDR3 is 15 amino acids long. Germline V CDR1 and CDR2: KGHSH, LQKENI. Unmatched junction bases numbered 1, after V lost 1 base and J lost 2 bases. The CDR3: CASSPLGQGAYEQYF. The CDR3 bases are TGTGCCAGCTCACCACTGGGACAGGGGGCCTACGAGCAGTACTTC.

V and J are TRBV15 and TRBJ1-4, with D maybe TRBD1 (5 bases). Trimming cost V 0 bases and J 4 bases, with 9 bases left between them. This CDR3 spans 15 amino acids. Germline values: CDR1 LNHNV, CDR2 YYDKDF (reference sequence). The CDR3 DNA reads TGTGCCACCAGCAGAGATCAGGGCCATAATGAAAAACTGTTTTTT. Translating it yields CATSRDQGHNEKLFF.

The genes are TRBV7-6 and TRBJ2-5; 7 positions agree with TRBD1. V was pared by 5 bases and J by 7 bases, with 10 bases of the junction left unmatched. The CDR3 is made up of 14 amino acids. Germline values: CDR1 SGHVS, CDR2 FNYEAQ. CDR3 nucleotide sequence: TGTGCCAGCAGCCGCGGACAGGACGGAGGGACCCAGTACTTC. Translating it yields CASSRGQDGGTQYF.

The genes are TRBV7-6 and TRBJ2-1; tentative D call: TRBD1 (6 bases). The CDR3 is 15 amino acids. The V end was cut by 5 bases, the J end by 2 bases, with 13 bases between. Germline CDR1 SGHVS, CDR2 FNYEAQ. Written as DNA, the CDR3 is TGTGCCAGCAGCCCAGGACAGCGGACCTACAATGAGCAGTTCTTC. Amino acids: CASSPGQRTYNEQFF.

V usage is TRBV11-2 and J usage is TRBJ2-5; 8 nucleotides align to TRBD1. CDR1 is SGHAT and CDR2 is FQNNGV in the germline V gene. The CDR3 has 14 residues. V gave up 5 bases and J gave up 4 bases; unmatched junction bases: 6. CDR3 loop: CASSRDRGRETQYF. As DNA, the CDR3 is TGTGCCAGCAGCAGAGACAGGGGCAGAGAGACCCAGTACTTC.

This chain connects TRBV19 to TRBJ1-5; no firm D call. Per the germline V gene, CDR1 is LNHDA and CDR2 is SQIVND (reference sequence). The CDR3 consists of 13 residues. The ends were cut back, 6 bases at V and 3 bases at J, with 9 bases in the middle. CDR3: CASSGYNNQPQHF. CDR3 bases: TGTGCCAGTAGCGGTTATAACAATCAGCCCCAGCATTTT.

The rearrangement uses TRBV25-1 and TRBJ1-2, with 7 bases that match TRBD1. J gave up 3 bases and V 8 bases, and 12 bases lay outside the gene matches. This CDR3 spans 15 amino acids. Per germline, CDR1 MGHDK and CDR2 SYGVNS. DNA for the CDR3: TGTGCCAGCTATGGGGACAGCGCCTCCTACTATGGCTACACCTTC. It yields the protein CASYGDSASYYGYTF.

The chain uses TRBV11-2 and TRBJ1-6, with D possibly being TRBD1 (5 bases). The CDR3 runs to 17 residues. Germline assignment: CDR1 SGHAT and CDR2 FQNNGV. Trimming shortened V by 6 bases and J by 3 bases, and 18 bases separated the two germline ends. In nucleotides, the CDR3 is TGTGCCAGCAGGAGGCCGGGACTGGGAATCTATAATTCACCCCTCCACTTT. Protein product: CASRRPGLGIYNSPLHF.

This chain links TRBV18 with TRBJ2-1, with 7 bases fitting TRBD2. With 0 bases clipped from V and 6 bases from J, the junction kept 2 bases outside the gene matches. Per germline, CDR1 KGHSH and CDR2 LQKENI. The CDR3 is 14 residues long. In DNA form, the CDR3 reads TGTGCCAGCTCACCACCGTCGGGGGGCAATGAGCAGTTCTTC. The encoded protein is CASSPPSGGNEQFF.

The chain is built from TRBV5-4 and TRBJ2-5; the match to TRBD2 covers 9 bases. Germline lookup yields CDR1 SGHNT and CDR2 YYREEE (reference sequence). V shed 3 bases, J shed 2 bases, and the junction held 5 bases outside the gene matches. CDR3 length equals 15 residues. Here the CDR3 reads CASSSGLAVQETQYF. The CDR3 DNA sequence: TGTGCCAGCAGCTCGGGACTAGCTGTACAAGAGACCCAGTACTTC.

V gene TRBV7-9 combines with J gene TRBJ2-5; 11 bases match TRBD2. Germline V gene sequence: CDR1 SEHNR, CDR2 FQNEAQ (reference sequence). The CDR3 extends over 16 amino acids. V dropped 5 bases and J dropped 5; count of bases not matched to a gene: 10. The CDR3 sequence is CASSQQLAGVGETQYF. The CDR3 DNA sequence: TGTGCCAGCAGCCAACAACTAGCGGGGGTCGGGGAGACCCAGTACTTC.

The CDR3 sequence: CASSEFRGLGNSPLHF. CDR3 nucleotides: TGTGCCAGCAGCGAGTTTAGGGGGCTTGGTAATTCACCCCTCCACTTT. The J gene is TRBJ1-6, the V gene TRBV2; 7 bases line up with TRBD1. V lost 6 bases to trimming and J lost 6 bases; unmatched junction nucleotides: 11. CDR3 length: 16 residues. Germline V gives CDR1 SNHLY, CDR2 FYNNEI.

The CDR3 spells CASSLDAYGPTLQQPQHF. The CDR3 DNA reads as TGTGCCAGCAGCTTAGACGCGTATGGGCCGACCCTTCAACAGCCCCAGCATTTT. The chain recombines TRBV7-9 with TRBJ1-5; no firm D call. Germline lookup yields CDR1 SEHNR and CDR2 FQNEAQ (reference sequence). The germline V and J ends were trimmed by 1 base and 7 bases, with 23 bases remaining between them. The CDR3 sequence is 18 residues long.

The chain couples TRBV7-9 to TRBJ2-1, with 8 bases matching TRBD1. Trimming at V came to 8 bases and at J to 2 bases, leaving 5 bases not matched to a gene. Germline loops: CDR1 SEHNR, CDR2 FQNEAQ (reference sequence). The CDR3 totals 14 residues. CDR3 sequence: CASRPTGAYNEQFF. In DNA, the CDR3 is TGTGCCAGCCGTCCGACAGGGGCCTACAATGAGCAGTTCTTC.

V and J are TRBV5-4 and TRBJ2-5, with 13 bases that match TRBD2. The CDR3 is 16 amino acids. From germline, CDR1 is SGHNT and CDR2 YYREEE (reference sequence). V trimming: 0 bases; J trimming: 3 bases; junction bases outside the gene matches: 2. The CDR3 DNA reads as TGTGCCAGCAGCTTGGGAGGACTAGCGGGGGAAGAGACCCAGTACTTC. Translated, it gives CASSLGGLAGEETQYF.

This clone has only one observation. The chain uses TRBV4-1 and TRBJ2-1, with unresolved D. The V end lost 4 bases, the J end lost 15 bases, and 10 bases lay between the germline ends. Germline values: CDR1 MGHRA, CDR2 YSYEKL. This CDR3 has 10 amino acids. The CDR3 nucleotides read TGCGCCAGCAGCCTAGAGATCGGGTTCTTC. Amino acid sequence: CASSLEIGFF.

The chain combines TRBV16 with TRBJ1-5, with a possible D match to TRBD1 (5 bases). There are 16 residues in the CDR3. Germline V gene data show CDR1 as KGHSY and CDR2 as FQNENV. V gave up 0 bases and J gave up 4 bases, with 13 bases separating them. The CDR3 nucleotides are TGTGCCAGCAGCCAATCGTACAGGTCCCCAAATCAGCCCCAGCATTTT. Translated: CASSQSYRSPNQPQHF.